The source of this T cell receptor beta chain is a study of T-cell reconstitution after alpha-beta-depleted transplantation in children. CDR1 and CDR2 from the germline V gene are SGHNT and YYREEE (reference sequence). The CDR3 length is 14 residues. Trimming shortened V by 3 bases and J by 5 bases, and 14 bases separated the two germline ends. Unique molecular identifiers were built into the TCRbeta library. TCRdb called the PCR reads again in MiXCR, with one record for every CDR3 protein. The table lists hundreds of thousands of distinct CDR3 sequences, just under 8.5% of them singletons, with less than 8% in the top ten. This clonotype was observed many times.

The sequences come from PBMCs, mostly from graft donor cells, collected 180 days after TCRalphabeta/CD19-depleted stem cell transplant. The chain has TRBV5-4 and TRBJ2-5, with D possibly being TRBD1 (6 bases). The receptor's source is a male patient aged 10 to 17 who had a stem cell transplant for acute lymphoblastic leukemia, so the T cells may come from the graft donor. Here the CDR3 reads CASSSYRVGETQYF. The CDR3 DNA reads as TGTGCCAGCAGCTCCTACAGGGTAGGGGAGACCCAGTACTTC.